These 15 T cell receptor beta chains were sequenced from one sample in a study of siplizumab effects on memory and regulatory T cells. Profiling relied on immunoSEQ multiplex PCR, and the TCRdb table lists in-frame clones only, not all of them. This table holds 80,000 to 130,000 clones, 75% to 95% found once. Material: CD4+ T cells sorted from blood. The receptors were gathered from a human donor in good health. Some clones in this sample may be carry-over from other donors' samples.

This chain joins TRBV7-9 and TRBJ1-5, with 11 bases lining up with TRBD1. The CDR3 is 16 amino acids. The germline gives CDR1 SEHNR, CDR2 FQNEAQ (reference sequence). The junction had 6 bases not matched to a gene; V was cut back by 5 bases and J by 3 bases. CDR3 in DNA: TGTGCCAGCAGCCCGGGGACAGGGGGTTTCAATCAGCCCCAGCATTTT. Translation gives CASSPGTGGFNQPQHF.

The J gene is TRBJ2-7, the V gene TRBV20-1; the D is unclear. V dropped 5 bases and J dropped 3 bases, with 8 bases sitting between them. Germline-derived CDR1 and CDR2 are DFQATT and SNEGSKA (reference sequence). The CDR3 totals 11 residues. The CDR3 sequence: CSALDGYEQYF. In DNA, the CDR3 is TGCAGTGCTTTGGACGGCTACGAGCAGTACTTC.

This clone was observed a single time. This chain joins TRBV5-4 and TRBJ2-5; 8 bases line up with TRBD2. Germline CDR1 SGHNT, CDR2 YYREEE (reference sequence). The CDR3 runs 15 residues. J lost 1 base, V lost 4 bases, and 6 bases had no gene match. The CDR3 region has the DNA TGTGCCAGCAGCGTCACTAGCGGAACCCAAGAGACCCAGTACTTC. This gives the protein CASSVTSGTQETQYF.

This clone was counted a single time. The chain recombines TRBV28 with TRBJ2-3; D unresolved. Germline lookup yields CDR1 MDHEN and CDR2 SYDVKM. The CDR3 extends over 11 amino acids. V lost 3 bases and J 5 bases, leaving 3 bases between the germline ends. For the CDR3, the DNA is TGTGCCAGCAGTTTCTTAGATACGCAGTATTTT. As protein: CASSFLDTQYF.

CDR3 sequence: CASIPSTSGSTDTQYF. Here the CDR3 DNA reads TGCGCCAGCATCCCTTCGACTAGCGGAAGCACAGATACGCAGTATTTT. The chain combines TRBV5-1 with TRBJ2-3; 9 bases are a match to TRBD2. Unmatched junction bases numbered 8, after V lost 6 bases and J lost 0 bases. This CDR3 has 16 residues. The germline CDR1 and CDR2 sequences are SGHRS and YFSETQ.

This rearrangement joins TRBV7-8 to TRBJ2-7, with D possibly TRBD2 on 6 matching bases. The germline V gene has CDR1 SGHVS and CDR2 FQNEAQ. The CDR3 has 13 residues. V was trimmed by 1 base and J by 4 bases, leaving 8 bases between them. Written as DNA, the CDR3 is TGTGCCAGCAGCTTAGGACTAGAGTACGAGCAGTACTTC. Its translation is CASSLGLEYEQYF.

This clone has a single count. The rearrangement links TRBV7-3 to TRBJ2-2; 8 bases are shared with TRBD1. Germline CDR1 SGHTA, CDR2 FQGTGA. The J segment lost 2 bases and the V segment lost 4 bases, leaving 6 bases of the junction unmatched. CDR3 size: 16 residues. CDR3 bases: TGTGCCAGCAGCTATGGACAGGGAAAAAACACCGGGGAGCTGTTTTTT. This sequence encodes CASSYGQGKNTGELFF.

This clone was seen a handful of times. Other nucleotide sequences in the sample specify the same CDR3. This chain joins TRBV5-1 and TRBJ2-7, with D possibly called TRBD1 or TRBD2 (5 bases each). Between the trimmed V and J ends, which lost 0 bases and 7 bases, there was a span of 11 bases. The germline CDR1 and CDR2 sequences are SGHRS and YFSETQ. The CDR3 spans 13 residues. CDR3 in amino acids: CASSLAGTEEQYF. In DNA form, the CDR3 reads TGCGCCAGCAGCTTGGCCGGGACGGAAGAGCAGTACTTC. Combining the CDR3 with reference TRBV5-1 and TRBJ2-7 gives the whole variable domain KAGVTQTPRYLIKTRGQQVTLSCSPISGHRSVSWYQQTPGQGLQFLFEYFSETQRNKGNFPGRFSGRQFSNSRSEMNVSTLELGDSALYLCASSLAGTEEQYFGPGTRLTVT.

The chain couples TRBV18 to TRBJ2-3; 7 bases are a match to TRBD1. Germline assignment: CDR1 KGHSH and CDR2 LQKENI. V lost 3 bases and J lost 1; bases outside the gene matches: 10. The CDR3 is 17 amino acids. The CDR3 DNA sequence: TGTGCCAGCTCACCGACCCCTCCGACAGGGCGCACAGATACGCAGTATTTT. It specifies CASSPTPPTGRTDTQYF. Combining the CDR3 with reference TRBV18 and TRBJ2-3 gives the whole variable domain NAGVMQNPRHLVRRRGQEARLRCSPMKGHSHVYWYRQLPEEGLKFMVYLQKENIIDESGMPKERFSAEFPKEGPSILRIQQVVRGDSAAYFCASSPTPPTGRTDTQYFGPGTRLTVL.

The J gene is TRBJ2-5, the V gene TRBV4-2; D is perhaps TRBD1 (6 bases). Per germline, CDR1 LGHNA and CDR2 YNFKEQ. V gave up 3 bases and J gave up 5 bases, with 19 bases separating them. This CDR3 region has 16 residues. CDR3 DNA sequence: TGTGCCAGCAGCCACGCCTTCGGGGTGGGGGCGGAGACCCAGTACTTC. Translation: CASSHAFGVGAETQYF.

CDR3 sequence (DNA): TGTGCCTGGAGTGTACGATTCACCTCTTATTCTGGGGCCAACGTCCTGACTTTC. Translation: CAWSVRFTSYSGANVLTF. The chain is built from TRBV30 and TRBJ2-6; no clear D gene. V lost 0 bases and J lost 1, with 16 bases in between. The CDR3 has 18 residues. From germline, CDR1 is GTSNPN and CDR2 SVGIG (reference sequence). Using reference TRBV30 and TRBJ2-6 for the parts outside the CDR3, the full variable domain is SQTIHQWPATLVQPVGSPLSLECTVEGTSNPNLYWYRQAAGRGLQLLFYSVGIGQISSEVPQNLSASRPQDRQFILSSKKLLLSDSGFYLCAWSVRFTSYSGANVLTFGAGSRLTVL.

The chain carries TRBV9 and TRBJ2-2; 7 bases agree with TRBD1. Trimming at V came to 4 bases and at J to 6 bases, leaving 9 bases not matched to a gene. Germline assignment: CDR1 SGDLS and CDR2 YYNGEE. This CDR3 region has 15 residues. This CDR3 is CASSRRGQDPGELFF. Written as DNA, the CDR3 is TGTGCCAGCAGCCGGAGAGGACAGGATCCCGGGGAGCTGTTTTTT.

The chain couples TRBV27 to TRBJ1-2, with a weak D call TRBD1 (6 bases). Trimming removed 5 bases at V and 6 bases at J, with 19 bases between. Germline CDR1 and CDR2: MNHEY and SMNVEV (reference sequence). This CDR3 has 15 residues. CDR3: CASSTVYTGLDGYTF. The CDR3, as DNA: TGTGCCAGCAGTACCGTATACACAGGGCTGGATGGCTACACCTTC.

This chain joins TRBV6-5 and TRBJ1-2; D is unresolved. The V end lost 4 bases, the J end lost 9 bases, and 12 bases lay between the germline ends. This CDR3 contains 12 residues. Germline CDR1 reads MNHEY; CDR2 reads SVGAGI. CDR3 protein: CASSLNSVSYTF. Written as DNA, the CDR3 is TGTGCCAGCAGTTTAAACAGTGTAAGCTACACCTTC.

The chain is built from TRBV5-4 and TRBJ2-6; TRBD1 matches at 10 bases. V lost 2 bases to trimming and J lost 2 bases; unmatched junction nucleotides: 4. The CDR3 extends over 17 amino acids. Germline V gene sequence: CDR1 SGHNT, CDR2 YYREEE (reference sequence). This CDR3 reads CASSLGQGGTGANVLTF. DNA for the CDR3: TGTGCCAGCAGCTTAGGACAGGGGGGGACTGGGGCCAACGTCCTGACTTTC. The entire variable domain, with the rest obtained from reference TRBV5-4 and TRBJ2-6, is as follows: ETGVTQSPTHLIKTRGQQVTLRCSSQSGHNTVSWYQQALGQGPQFIFQYYREEENGRGNFPPRFSGLQFPNYSSELNVNALELDDSALYLCASSLGQGGTGANVLTFGAGSRLTVL.